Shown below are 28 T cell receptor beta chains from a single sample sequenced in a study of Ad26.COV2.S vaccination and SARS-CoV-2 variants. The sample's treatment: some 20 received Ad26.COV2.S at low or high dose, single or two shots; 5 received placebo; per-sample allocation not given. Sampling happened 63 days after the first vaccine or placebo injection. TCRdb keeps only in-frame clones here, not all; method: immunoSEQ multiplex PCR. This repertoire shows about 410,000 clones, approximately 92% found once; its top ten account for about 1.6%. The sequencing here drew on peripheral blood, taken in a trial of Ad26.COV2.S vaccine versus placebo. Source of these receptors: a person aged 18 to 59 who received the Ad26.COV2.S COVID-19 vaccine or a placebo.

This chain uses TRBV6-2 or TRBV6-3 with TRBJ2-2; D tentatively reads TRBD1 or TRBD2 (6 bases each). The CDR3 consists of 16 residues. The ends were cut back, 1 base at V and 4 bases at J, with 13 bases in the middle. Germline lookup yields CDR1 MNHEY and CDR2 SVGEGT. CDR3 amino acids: CASSYWPGGVTGELFF. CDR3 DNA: TGTGCCAGCAGTTACTGGCCCGGGGGCGTCACCGGGGAGCTGTTTTTT.

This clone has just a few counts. The CDR3 loop is CASGLTGISGNTIYF. The CDR3 DNA reads TGTGCCAGCGGCCTGACAGGGATCTCTGGAAACACCATATATTTT. The chain carries TRBV2 and TRBJ1-3; TRBD1 aligns across 7 bases. J lost 0 bases, V lost 8 bases, and 7 bases had no gene match. The V gene's germline CDR1 is SNHLY and CDR2 FYNNEI. CDR3 length equals 15 residues.

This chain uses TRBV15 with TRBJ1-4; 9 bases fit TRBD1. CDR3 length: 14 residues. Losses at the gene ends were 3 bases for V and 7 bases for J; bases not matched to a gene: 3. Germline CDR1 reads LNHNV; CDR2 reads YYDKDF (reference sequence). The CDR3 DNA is TGTGCCACCAGCAGGGACAGGGGAACTGAAAAACTGTTTTTT. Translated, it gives CATSRDRGTEKLFF.

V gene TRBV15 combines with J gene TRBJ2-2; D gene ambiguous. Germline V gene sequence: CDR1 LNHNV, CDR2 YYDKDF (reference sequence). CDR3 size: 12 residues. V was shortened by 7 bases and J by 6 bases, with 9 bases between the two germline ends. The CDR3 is CATNHEAGELFF. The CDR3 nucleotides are TGTGCCACCAACCACGAGGCCGGGGAGCTGTTTTTT.

The CDR3 DNA reads TGTGCCAGCAGTTTCCGCCTGTCTTCACCCCTCCACTTT. Its translation is CASSFRLSSPLHF. The V call is TRBV6-5, the J call TRBJ1-6; D is undetermined. Trimming took off 4 bases at V and 9 bases at J, with 10 bases between the two ends. Germline CDR1 and CDR2: MNHEY and SVGAGI. This CDR3 has 13 amino acids.

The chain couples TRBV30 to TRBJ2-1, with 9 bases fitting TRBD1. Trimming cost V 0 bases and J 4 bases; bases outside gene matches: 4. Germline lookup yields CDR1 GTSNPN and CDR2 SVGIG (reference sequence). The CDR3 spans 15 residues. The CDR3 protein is CAWSVRDREYNEQFF. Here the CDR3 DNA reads TGTGCCTGGAGTGTACGGGACAGGGAGTACAATGAGCAGTTCTTC. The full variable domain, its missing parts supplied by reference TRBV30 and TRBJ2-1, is SQTIHQWPATLVQPVGSPLSLECTVEGTSNPNLYWYRQAAGRGLQLLFYSVGIGQISSEVPQNLSASRPQDRQFILSSKKLLLSDSGFYLCAWSVRDREYNEQFFGPGTRLTVL.

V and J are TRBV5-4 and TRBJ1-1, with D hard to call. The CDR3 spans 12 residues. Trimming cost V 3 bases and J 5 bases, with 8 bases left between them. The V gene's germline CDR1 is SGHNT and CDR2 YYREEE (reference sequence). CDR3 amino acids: CASSSALTEAFF. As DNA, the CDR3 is TGTGCCAGCAGCTCGGCGTTAACTGAAGCTTTCTTT.

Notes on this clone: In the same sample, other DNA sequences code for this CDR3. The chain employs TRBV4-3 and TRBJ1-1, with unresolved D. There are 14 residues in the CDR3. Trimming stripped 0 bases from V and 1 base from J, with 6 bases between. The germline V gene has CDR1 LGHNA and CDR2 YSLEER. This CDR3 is CASSQDRGNTEAFF. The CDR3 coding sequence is TGCGCCAGCAGCCAAGATCGGGGGAACACTGAAGCTTTCTTT.

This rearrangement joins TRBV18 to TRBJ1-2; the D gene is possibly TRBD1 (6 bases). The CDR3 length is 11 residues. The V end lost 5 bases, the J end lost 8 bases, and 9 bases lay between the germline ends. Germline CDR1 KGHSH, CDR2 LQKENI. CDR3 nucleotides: TGTGCCAGCTCAGCAGGGGTCGGCTACACCTTC. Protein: CASSAGVGYTF.

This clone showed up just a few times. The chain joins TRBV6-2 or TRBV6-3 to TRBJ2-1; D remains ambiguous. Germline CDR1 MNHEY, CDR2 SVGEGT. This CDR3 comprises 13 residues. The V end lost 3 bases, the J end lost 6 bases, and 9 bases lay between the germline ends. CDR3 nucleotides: TGTGCCAGCAGTTATCAACAAGGCAATGAGCAGTTCTTC. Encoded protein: CASSYQQGNEQFF.

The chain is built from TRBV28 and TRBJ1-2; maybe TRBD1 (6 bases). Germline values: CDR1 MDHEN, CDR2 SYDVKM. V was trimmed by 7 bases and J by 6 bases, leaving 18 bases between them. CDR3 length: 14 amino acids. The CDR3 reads CASTQSGGRHGYTF. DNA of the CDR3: TGTGCCAGCACCCAAAGCGGGGGGCGCCATGGCTACACCTTC.

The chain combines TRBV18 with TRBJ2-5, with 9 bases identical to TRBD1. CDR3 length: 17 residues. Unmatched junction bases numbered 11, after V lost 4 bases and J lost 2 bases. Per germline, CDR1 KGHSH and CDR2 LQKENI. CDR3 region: CASSRSTGQGTQETQYF. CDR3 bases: TGTGCCAGCTCACGGAGTACGGGACAGGGCACACAAGAGACCCAGTACTTC.

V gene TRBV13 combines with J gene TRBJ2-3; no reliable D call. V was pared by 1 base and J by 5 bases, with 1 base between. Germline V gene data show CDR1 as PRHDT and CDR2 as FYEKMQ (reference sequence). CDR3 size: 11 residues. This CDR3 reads CASSLVDTQYF. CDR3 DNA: TGTGCCAGCAGCTTAGTAGATACGCAGTATTTT.

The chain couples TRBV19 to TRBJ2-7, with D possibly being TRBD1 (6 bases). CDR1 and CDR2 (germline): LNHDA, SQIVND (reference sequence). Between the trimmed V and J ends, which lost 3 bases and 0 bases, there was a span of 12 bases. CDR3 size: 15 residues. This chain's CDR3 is CASSIGQGISYEQYF. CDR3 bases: TGTGCCAGTAGTATCGGGCAGGGGATCTCCTACGAGCAGTACTTC.

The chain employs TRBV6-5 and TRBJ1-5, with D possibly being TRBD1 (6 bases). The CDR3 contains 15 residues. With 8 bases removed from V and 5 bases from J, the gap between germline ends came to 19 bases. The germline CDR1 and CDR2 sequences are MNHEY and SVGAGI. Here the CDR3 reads CASRPGGAVHQPQHF. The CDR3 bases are TGTGCCAGCCGTCCTGGGGGGGCAGTACATCAGCCCCAGCATTTT.

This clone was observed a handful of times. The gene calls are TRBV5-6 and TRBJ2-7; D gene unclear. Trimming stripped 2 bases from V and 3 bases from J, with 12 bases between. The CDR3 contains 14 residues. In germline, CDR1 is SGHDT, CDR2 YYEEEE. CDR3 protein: CASSFSDVSYEQYF. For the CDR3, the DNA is TGTGCCAGCAGCTTCAGTGACGTAAGCTACGAGCAGTACTTC.

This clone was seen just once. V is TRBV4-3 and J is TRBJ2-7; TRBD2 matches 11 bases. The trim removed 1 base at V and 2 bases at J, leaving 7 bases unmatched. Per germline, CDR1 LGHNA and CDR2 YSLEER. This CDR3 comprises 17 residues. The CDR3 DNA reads TGCGCCAGCAGCCAAGGGACTAGCGGGTCATATCCCTACGAGCAGTACTTC. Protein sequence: CASSQGTSGSYPYEQYF.

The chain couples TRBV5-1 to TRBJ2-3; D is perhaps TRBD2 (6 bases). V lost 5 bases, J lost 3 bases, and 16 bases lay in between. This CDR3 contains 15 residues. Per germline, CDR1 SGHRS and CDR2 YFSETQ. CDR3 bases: TGCGCCAGCAGTCGCGGGGACGGAGGAACAGATACGCAGTATTTT. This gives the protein CASSRGDGGTDTQYF.

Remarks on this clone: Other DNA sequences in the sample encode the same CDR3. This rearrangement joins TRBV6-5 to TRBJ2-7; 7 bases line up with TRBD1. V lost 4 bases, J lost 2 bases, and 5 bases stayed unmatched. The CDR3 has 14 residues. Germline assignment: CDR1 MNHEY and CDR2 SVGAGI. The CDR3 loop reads CASSSTGTTYEQYF. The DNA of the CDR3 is TGTGCCAGCAGTTCGACAGGGACCACCTACGAGCAGTACTTC.

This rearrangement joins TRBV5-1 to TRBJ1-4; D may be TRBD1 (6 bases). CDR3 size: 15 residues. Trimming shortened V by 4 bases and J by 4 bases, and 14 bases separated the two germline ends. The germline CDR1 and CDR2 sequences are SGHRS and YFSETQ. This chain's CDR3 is CASSPGGAGNEKLFF. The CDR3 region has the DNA TGCGCCAGCAGCCCCGGGGGGGCAGGTAATGAAAAACTGTTTTTT.

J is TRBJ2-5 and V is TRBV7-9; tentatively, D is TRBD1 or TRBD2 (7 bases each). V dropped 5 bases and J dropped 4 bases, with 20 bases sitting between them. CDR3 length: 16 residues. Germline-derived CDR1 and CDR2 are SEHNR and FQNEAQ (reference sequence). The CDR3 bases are TGTGCCAGCAGCCCAGGGGGAGGGGCCCTCAGAGAGACCCAGTACTTC. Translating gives CASSPGGGALRETQYF.

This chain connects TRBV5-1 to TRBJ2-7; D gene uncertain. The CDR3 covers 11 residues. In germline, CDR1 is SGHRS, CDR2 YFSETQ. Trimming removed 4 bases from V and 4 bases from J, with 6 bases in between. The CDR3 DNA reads TGCGCCAGCAGCGTCGATTACGAGCAGTACTTC. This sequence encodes CASSVDYEQYF.

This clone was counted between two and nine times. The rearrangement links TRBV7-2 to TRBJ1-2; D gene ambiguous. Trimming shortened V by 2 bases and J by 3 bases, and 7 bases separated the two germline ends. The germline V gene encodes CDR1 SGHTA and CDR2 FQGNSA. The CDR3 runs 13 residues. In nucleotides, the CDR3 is TGTGCCAGCAGCTTAAGAAGCGACTATGGCTACACCTTC. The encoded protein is CASSLRSDYGYTF.

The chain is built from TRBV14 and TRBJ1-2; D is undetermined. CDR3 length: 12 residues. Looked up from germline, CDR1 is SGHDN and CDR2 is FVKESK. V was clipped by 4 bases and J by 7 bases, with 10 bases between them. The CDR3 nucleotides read TGTGCCAGCAGCCCGGCGGGCGGTGGCTACACCTTC. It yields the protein CASSPAGGGYTF.

The chain's CDR3 is CASSVGQGTEAFF. Written as DNA, the CDR3 is TGTGCCAGCAGCGTCGGACAGGGAACTGAAGCTTTCTTT. The chain couples TRBV13 to TRBJ1-1; 8 positions agree with TRBD1. V trimming: 5 bases; J trimming: 5 bases; junction bases outside the gene matches: 4. The CDR3 runs to 13 residues. Germline V gene sequence: CDR1 PRHDT, CDR2 FYEKMQ (reference sequence). Based on the CDR3 plus reference TRBV13 and TRBJ1-1, the full variable domain is AAGVIQSPRHLIKEKRETATLKCYPIPRHDTVYWYQQGPGQDPQFLISFYEKMQSDKGSIPDRFSAQQFSDYHSELNMSSLELGDSALYFCASSVGQGTEAFFGQGTRLTVV.

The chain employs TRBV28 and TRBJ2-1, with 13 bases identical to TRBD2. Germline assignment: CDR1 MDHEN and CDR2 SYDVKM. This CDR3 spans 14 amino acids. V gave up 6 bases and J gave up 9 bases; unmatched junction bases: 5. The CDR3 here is CASRLAGGVGEQFF. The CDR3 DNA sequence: TGTGCCAGCAGACTAGCGGGGGGGGTAGGTGAGCAGTTCTTC.

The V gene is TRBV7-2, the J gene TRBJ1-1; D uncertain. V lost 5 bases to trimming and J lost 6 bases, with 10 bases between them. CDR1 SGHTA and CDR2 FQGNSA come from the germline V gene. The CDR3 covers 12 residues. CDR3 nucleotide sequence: TGTGCCAGCAGCGGCGGCTGGGCTGAAGCTTTCTTT. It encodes CASSGGWAEAFF.

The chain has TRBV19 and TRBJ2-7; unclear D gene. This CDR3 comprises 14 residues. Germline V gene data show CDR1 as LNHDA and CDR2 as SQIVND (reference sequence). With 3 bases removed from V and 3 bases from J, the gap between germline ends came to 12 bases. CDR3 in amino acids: CASSINSASYEQYF. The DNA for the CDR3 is TGTGCCAGTAGTATTAACAGCGCTAGCTACGAGCAGTACTTC.